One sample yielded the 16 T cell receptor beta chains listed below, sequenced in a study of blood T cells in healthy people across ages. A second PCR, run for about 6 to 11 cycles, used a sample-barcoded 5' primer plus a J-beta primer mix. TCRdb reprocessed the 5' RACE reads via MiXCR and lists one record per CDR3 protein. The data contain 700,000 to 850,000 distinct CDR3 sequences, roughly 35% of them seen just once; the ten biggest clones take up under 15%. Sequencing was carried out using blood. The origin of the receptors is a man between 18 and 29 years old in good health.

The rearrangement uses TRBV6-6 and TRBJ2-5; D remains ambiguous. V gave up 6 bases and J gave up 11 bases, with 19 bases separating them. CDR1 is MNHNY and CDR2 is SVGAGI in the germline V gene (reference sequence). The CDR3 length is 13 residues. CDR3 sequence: CASRSDGSNEQYF. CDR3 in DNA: TGTGCCAGCAGATCAGACGGGTCCAATGAGCAGTACTTC.

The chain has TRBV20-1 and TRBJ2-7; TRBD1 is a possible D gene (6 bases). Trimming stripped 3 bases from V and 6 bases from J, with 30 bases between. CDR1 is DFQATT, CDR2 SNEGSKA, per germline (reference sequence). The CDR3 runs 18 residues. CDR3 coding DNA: TGCAGTGCTAGGCCGAGCCGGAATATAAGGGACACCACCTCCGAGCAGTACTTC. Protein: CSARPSRNIRDTTSEQYF.

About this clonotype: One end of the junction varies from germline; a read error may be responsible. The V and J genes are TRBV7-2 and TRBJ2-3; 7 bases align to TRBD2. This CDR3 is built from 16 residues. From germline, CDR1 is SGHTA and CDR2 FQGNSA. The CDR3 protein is CACSPAGLAARDTQYF. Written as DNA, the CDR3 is TGTGCCTGCAGCCCGGCGGGGCTAGCGGCTCGGGATACGCAGTATTTT.

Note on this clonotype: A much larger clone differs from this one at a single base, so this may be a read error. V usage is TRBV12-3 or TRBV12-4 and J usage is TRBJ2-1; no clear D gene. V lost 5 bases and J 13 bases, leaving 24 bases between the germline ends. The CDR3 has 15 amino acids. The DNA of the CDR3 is TGTGCCAGCAGTCAACGGGTGAGGCCCCAAGAGACCCAGTTCTTC. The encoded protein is CASSQRVRPQETQFF.

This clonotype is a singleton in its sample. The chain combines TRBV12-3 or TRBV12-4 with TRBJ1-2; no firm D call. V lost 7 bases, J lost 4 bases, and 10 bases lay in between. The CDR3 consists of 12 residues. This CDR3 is CASNTDAYGYTF. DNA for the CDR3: TGTGCCAGCAACACGGACGCCTATGGCTACACCTTC.

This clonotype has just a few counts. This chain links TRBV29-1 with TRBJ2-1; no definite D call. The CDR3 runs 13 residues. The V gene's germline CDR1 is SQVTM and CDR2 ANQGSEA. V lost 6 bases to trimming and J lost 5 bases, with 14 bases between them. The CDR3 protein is CSVPWARDNEQFF. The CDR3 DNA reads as TGCAGCGTCCCCTGGGCTAGGGACAATGAGCAGTTCTTC.

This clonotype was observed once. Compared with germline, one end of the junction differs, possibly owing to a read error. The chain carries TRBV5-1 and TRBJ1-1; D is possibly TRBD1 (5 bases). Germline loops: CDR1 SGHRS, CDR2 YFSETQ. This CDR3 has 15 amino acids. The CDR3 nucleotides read TGCGCCAGCAGCTCTCGACAGCCCCATAACACCGAAGCTTTCTTT. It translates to CASSSRQPHNTEAFF.

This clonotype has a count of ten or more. In DNA, the CDR3 is TGCGCCAGCAGCCAAGATCCGGGACAATGGGAAGCTTTCTTT. Protein product: CASSQDPGQWEAFF. J is TRBJ1-1 and V is TRBV4-1; tentative D call: TRBD1 (6 bases). This CDR3 spans 14 amino acids. Germline assignment: CDR1 MGHRA and CDR2 YSYEKL. V was pared by 0 bases and J by 8 bases, with 13 bases between.

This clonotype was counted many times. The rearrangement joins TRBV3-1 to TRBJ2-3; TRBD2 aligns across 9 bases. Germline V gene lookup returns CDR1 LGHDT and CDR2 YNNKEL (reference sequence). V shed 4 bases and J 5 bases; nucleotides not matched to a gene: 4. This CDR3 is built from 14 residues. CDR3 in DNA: TGTGCCAGCAGCCTCCGACTAGCGGTAGATACGCAGTATTTT. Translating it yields CASSLRLAVDTQYF.

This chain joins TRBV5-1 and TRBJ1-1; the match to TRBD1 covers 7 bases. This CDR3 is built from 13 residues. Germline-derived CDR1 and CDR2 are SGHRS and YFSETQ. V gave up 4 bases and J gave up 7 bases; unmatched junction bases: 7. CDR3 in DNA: TGCGCCAGCAGCCCCGACAGGGTAAATGAAGCTTTCTTT. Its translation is CASSPDRVNEAFF.

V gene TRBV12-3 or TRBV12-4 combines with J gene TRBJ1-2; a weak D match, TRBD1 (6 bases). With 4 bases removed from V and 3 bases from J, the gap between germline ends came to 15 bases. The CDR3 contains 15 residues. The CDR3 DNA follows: TGTGCCAGCAGTTCCACAGGGACCGGGGACTATGGCTACACCTTC. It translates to CASSSTGTGDYGYTF.

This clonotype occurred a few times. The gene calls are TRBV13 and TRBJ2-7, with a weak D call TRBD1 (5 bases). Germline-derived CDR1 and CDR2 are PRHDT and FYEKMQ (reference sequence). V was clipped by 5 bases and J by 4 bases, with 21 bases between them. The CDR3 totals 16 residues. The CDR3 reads CASSVGSQGLWYEQYF. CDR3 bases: TGTGCCAGCAGCGTCGGTAGCCAGGGATTATGGTACGAGCAGTACTTC.

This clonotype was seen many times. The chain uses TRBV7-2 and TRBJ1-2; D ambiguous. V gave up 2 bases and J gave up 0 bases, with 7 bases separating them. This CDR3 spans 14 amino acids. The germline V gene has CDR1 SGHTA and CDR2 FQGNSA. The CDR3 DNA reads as TGTGCCAGCAGCTTATGGGAGGCTAACTATGGCTACACCTTC. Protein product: CASSLWEANYGYTF.

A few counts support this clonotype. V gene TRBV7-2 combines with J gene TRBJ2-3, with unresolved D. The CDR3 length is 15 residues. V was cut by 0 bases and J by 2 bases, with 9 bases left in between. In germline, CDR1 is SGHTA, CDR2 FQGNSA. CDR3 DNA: TGTGCCAGCAGCTTAGCACGAGGTGCCACAGATACGCAGTATTTT. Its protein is CASSLARGATDTQYF.

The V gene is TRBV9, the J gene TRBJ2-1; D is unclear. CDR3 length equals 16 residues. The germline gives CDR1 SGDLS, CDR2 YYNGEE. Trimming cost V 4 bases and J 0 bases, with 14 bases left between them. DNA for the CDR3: TGTGCCAGCAGCCTTACTCCAGTAAGCTCCTACAATGAGCAGTTCTTC. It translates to CASSLTPVSSYNEQFF.

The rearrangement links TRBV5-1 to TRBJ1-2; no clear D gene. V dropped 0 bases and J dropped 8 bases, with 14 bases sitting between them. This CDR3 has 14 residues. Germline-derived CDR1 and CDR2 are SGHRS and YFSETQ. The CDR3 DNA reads TGCGCCAGCAGCTTGGGCGTGCTGTCAGTGGGCTACACCTTC. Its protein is CASSLGVLSVGYTF.